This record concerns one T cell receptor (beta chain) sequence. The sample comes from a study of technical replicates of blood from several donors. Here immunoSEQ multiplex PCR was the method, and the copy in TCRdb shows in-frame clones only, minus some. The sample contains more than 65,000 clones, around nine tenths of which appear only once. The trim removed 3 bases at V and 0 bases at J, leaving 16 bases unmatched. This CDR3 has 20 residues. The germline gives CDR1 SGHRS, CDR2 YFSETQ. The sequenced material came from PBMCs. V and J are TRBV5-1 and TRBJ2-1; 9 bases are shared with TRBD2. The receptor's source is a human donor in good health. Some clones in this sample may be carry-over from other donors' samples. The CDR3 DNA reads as TGCGCCAGCAGCTGGAACCCGGGACTAGCCCCGAAGAGCTCCTACAATGAGCAGTTCTTC. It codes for CASSWNPGLAPKSSYNEQFF.